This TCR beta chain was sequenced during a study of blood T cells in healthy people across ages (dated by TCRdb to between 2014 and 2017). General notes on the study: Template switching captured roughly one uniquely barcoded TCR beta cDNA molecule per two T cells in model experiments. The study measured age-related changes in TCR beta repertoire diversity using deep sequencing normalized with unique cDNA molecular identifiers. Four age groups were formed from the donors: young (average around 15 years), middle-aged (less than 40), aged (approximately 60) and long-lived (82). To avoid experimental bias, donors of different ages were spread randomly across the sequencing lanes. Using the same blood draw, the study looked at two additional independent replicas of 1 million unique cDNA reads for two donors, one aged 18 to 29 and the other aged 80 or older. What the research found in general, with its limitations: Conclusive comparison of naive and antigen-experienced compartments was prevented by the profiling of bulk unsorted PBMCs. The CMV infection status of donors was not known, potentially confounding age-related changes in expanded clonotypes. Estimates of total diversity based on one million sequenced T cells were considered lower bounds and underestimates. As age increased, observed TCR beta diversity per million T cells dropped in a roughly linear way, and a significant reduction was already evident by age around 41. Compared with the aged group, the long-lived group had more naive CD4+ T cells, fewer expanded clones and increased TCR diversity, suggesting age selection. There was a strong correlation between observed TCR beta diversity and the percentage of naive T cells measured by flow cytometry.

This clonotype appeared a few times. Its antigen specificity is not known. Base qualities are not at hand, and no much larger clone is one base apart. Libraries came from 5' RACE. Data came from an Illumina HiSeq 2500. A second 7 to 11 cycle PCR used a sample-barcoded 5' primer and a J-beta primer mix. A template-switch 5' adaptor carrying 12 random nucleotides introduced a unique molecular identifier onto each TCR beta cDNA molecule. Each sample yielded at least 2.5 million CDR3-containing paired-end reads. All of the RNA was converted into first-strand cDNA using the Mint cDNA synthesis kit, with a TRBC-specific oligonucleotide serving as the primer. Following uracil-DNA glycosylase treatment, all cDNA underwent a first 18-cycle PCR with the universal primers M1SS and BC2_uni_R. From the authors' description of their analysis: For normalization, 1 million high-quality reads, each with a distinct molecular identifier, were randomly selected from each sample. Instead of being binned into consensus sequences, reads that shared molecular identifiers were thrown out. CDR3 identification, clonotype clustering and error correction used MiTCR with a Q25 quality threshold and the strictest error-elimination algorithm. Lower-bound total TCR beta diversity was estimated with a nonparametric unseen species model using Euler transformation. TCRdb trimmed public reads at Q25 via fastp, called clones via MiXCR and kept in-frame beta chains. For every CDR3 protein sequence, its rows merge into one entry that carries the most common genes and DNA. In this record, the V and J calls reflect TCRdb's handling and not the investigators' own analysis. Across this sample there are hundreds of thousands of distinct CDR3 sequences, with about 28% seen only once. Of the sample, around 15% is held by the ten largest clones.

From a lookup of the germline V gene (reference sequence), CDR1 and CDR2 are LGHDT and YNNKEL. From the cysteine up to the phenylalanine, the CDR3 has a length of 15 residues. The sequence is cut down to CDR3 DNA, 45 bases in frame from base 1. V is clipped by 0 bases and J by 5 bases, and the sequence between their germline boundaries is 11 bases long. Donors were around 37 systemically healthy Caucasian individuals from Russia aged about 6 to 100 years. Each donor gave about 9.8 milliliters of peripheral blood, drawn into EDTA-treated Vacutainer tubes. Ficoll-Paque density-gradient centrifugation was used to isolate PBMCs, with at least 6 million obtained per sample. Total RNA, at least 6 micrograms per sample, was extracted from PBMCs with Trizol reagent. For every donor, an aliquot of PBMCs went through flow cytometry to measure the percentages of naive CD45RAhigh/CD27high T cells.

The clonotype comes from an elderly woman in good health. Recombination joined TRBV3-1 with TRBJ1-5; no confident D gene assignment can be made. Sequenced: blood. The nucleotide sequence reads TGTGCCAGCAGCCAAGATAGACGGGTGGATCAGCCCCAGCATTTT. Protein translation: CASSQDRRVDQPQHF.